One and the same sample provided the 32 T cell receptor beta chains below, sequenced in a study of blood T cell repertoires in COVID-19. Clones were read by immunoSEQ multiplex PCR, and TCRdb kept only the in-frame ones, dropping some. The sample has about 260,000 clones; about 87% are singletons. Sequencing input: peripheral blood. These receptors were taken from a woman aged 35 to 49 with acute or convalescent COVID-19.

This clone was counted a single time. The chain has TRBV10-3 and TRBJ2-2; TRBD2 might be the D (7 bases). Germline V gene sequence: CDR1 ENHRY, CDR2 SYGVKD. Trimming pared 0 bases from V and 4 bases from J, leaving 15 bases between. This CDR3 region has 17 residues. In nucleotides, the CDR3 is TGTGCCATCAGTGAGTCGTTGGGGGGGCGGTCCACCGGGGAGCTGTTTTTT. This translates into CAISESLGGRSTGELFF.

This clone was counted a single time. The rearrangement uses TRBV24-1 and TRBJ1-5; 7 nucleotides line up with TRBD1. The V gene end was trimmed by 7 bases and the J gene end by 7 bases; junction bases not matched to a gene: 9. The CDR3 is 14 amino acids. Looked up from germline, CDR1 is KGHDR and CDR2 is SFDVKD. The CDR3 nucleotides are TGTGCCACCAGCCCAGGACAGGCTTACCAGCCCCAGCATTTT. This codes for CATSPGQAYQPQHF.

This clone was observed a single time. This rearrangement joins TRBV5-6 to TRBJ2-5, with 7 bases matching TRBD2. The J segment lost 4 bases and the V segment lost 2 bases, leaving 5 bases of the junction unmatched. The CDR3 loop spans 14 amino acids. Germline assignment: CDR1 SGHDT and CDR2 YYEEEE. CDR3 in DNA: TGTGCCAGCAGCTTTCTCTCGGGAGGAGAGACCCAGTACTTC. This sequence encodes CASSFLSGGETQYF.

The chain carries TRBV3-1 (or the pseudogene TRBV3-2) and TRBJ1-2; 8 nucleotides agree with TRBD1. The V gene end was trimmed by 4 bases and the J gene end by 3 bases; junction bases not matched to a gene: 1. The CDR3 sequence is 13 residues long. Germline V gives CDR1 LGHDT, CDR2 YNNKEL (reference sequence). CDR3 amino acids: CASSPTGDYGYTF. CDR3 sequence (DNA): TGTGCCAGCAGCCCGACAGGGGACTATGGCTACACCTTC.

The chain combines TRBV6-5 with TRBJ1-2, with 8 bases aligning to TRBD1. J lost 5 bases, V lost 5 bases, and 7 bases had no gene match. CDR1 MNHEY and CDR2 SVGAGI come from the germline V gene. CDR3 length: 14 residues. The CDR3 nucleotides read TGTGCCAGCAGTCGGACAGGGAAAGAATATGGCTACACCTTC. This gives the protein CASSRTGKEYGYTF.

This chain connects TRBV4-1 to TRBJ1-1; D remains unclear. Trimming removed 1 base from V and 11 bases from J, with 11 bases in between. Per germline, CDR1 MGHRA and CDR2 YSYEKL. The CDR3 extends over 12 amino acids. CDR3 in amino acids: CASSQASREAFF. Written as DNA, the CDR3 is TGCGCCAGCAGCCAAGCTTCCCGGGAGGCTTTCTTT.

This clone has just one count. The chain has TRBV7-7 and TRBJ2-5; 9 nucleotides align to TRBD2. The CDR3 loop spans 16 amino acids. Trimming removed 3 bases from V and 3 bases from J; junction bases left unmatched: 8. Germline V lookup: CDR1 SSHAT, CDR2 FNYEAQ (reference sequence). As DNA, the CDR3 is TGTGCCAGCAGCTTGACCCGCTTAGCGGGGGAAGAGACCCAGTACTTC. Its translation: CASSLTRLAGEETQYF.

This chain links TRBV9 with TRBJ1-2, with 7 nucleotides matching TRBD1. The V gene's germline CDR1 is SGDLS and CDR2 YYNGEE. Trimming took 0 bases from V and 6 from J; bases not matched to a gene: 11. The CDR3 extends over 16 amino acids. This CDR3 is CASSVARPTGEHGYTF. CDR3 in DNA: TGTGCCAGCAGCGTAGCCCGACCCACAGGGGAGCATGGCTACACCTTC.

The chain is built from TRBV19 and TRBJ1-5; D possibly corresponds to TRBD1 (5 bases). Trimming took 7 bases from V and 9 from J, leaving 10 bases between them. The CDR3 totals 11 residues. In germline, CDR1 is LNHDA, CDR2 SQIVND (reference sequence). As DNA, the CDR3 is TGTGCCAGTACCTCCGGGGGGCCCCAGCATTTT. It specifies CASTSGGPQHF.

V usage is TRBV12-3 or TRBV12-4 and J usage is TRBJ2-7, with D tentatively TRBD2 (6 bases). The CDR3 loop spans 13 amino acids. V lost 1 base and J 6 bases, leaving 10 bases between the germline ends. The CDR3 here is CASSLGMGLEQYV. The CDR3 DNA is TGTGCCAGCAGTTTAGGGATGGGACTCGAGCAGTACGTC.

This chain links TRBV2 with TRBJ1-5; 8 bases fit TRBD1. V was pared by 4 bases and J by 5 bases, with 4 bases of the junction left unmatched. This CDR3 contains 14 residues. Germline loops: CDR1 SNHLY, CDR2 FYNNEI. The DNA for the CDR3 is TGTGCCAGCAGTGGCGACAGGGGCTATCAGCCCCAGCATTTT. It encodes CASSGDRGYQPQHF.

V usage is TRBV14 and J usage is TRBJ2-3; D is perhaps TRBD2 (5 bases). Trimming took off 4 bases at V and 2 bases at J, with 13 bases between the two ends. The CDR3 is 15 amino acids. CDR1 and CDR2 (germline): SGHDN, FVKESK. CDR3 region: CASSRQDSHTDTQYF. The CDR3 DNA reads TGTGCCAGCAGCCGCCAGGACTCCCACACAGATACGCAGTATTTT.

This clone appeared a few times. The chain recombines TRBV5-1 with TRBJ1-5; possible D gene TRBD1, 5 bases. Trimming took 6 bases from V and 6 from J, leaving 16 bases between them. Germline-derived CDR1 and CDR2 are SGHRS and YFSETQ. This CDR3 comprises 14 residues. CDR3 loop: CASTLHGGGQPQHF. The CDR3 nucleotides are TGCGCCAGCACTCTCCACGGGGGTGGTCAGCCCCAGCATTTT.

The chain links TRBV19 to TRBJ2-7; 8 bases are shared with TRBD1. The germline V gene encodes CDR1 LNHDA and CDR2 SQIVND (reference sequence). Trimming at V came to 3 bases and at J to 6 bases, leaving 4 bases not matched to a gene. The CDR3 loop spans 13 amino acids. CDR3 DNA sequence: TGTGCCAGTAGTATGAACAGGGGGTCCGAGCAGTACGTC. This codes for CASSMNRGSEQYV.

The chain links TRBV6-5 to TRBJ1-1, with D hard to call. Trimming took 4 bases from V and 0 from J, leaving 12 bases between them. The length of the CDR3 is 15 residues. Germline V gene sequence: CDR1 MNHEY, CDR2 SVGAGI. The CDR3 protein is CASSSPGEMNTEAFF. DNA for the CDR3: TGTGCCAGCAGTTCACCGGGAGAAATGAACACTGAAGCTTTCTTT.

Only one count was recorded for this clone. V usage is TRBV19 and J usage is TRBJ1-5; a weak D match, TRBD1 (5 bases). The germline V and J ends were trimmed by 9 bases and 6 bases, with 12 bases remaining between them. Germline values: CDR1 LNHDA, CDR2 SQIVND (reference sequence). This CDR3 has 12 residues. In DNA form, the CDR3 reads TGTGCCAGCACGGCAAGGGGTCAGCCCCAGCATTTT. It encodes CASTARGQPQHF. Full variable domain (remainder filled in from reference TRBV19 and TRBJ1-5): DGGITQSPKYLFRKEGQNVTLSCEQNLNHDAMYWYRQDPGQGLRLIYYSQIVNDFQKGDIAEGYSVSREKKESFPLTVTSAQKNPTAFYLCASTARGQPQHFGDGTRLSIL.

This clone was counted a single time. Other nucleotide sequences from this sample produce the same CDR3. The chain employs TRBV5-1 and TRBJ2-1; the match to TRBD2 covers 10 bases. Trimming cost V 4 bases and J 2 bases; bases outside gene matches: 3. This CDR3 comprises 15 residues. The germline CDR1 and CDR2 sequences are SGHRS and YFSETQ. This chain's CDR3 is CASSPSGGAYNEQFF. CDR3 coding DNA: TGCGCCAGCAGCCCCAGCGGGGGGGCCTACAATGAGCAGTTCTTC.

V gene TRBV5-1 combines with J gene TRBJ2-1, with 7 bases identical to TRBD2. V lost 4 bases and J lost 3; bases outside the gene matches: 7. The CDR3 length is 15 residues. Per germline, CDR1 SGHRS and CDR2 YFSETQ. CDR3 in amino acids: CASSQPAGFYNEQFF. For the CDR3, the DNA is TGCGCCAGCAGCCAACCAGCGGGATTCTACAATGAGCAGTTCTTC.

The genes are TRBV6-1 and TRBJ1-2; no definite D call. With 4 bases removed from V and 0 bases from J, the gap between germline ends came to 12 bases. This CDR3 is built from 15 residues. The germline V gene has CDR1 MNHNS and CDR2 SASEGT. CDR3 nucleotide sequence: TGTGCCAGCAGTGGAGCACGAGGATCTAACTATGGCTACACCTTC. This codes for CASSGARGSNYGYTF.

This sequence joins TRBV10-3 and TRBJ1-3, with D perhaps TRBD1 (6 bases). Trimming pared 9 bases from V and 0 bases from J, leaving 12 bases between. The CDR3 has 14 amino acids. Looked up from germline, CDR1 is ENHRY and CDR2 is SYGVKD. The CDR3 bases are TGTGCCATTCGGTCGGACAGCTCTGGAAACACCATATATTTT. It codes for CAIRSDSSGNTIYF.

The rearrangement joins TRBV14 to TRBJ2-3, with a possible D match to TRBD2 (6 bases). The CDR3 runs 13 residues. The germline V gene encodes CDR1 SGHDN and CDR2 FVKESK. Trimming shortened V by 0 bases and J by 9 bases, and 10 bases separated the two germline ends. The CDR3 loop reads CASSQDGGLTQYF. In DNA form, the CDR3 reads TGTGCCAGCAGCCAAGATGGGGGACTGACGCAGTATTTT.

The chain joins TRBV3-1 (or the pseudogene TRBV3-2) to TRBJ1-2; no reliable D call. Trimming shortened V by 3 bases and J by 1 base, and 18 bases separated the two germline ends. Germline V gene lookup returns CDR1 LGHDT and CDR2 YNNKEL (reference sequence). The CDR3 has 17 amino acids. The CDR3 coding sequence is TGTGCCAGCAGCCAGGGATCCGGCAGGAGGGTTAACTATGGCTACACCTTC. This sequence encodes CASSQGSGRRVNYGYTF.

This CDR3 is CASSYFPGQGYEQFF. In nucleotides, the CDR3 is TGTGCCAGCAGTTACTTTCCAGGACAGGGGTACGAGCAGTTCTTC. The genes are TRBV6-5 and TRBJ2-1; TRBD1 matches at 9 bases. This CDR3 spans 15 amino acids. V lost 1 base and J lost 10; bases outside the gene matches: 8. Germline loops: CDR1 MNHEY, CDR2 SVGAGI.

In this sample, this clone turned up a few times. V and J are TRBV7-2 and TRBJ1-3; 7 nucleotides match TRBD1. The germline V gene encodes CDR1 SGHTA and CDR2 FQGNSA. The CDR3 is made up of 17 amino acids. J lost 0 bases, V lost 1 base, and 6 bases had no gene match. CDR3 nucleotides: TGTGCCAGCAGCTTAGGAAGGGGGACAGCCTCTGGAAACACCATATATTTT. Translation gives CASSLGRGTASGNTIYF.

CDR3 DNA: TGTGCCAGCAGTCCTGGCGGCGGGAGCTATAATTCACCCCTCCACTTT. Amino acid sequence: CASSPGGGSYNSPLHF. The chain has TRBV28 and TRBJ1-6, with unresolved D. From germline, CDR1 is MDHEN and CDR2 SYDVKM. V was clipped by 5 bases and J by 3 bases, with 14 bases between them. The CDR3 is made up of 16 amino acids.

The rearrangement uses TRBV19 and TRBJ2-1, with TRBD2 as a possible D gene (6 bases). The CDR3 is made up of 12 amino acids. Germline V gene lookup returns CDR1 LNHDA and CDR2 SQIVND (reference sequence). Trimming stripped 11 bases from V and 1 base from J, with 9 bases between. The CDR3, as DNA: TGTGCCTCGCGGGGATCCTACAATGAGCAGTTCTTC. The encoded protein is CASRGSYNEQFF.

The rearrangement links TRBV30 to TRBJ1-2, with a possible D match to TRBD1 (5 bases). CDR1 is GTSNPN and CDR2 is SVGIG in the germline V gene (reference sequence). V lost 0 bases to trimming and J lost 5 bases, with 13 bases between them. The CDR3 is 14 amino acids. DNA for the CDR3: TGTGCCTGGAGTGTTGGAGGGACGGAATATGGCTACACCTTC. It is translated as CAWSVGGTEYGYTF.

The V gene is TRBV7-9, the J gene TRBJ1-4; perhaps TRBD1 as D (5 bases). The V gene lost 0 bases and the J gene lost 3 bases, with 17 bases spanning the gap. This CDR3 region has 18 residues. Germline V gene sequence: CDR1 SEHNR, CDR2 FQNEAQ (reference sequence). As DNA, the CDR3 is TGTGCCAGCAGCTTAGCGTATGTTCAGGGTGCTTCTAATGAAAAACTGTTTTTT. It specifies CASSLAYVQGASNEKLFF.

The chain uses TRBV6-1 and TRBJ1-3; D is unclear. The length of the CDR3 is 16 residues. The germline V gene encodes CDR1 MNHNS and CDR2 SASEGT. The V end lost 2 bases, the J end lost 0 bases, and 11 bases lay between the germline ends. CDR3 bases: TGTGCCAGCAGTGAACAAGGACGGGGCTCTGGAAACACCATATATTTT. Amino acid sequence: CASSEQGRGSGNTIYF.

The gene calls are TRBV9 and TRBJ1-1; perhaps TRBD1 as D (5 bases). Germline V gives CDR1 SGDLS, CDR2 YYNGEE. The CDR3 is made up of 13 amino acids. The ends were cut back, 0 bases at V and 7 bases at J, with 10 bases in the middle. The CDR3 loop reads CASSVDGGYEAFF. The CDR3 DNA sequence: TGTGCCAGCAGCGTAGACGGGGGGTATGAAGCTTTCTTT. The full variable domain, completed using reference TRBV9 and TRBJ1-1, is DSGVTQTPKHLITATGQRVTLRCSPRSGDLSVYWYQQSLDQGLQFLIQYYNGEERAKGNILERFSAQQFPDLHSELNLSSLELGDSALYFCASSVDGGYEAFFGQGTRLTVV.

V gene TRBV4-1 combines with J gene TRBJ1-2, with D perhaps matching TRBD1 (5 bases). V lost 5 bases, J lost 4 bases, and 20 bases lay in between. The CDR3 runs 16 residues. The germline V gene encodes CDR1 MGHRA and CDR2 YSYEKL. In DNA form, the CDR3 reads TGCGCCAGCAGCAAACCATTCGACAGAAGGAGCTATGGCTACACCTTC. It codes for CASSKPFDRRSYGYTF.

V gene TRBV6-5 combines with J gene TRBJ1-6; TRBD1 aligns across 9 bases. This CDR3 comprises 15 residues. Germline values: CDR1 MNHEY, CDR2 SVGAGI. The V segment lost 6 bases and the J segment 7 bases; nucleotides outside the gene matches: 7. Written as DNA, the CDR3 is TGTGCCAGCAGCTGGACCGGGACAGGGAATTCACCCCTCCACTTT. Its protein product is CASSWTGTGNSPLHF.